A selection of T cell receptor beta chains follows, all from one sample in a study of monozygotic twins with inflammatory bowel disease. TCRdb re-called the 5' RACE reads; every CDR3 protein appears as one record, without DNA. This sample's table reports approximately 400,000 distinct CDR3 sequences. The sequenced sample was blood. The source of these receptors is a human donor with ulcerative colitis or Crohn's disease, or a healthy co-twin of an affected twin (not recorded which). CDR3s include the opening cysteine and the closing phenylalanine or tryptophan. Each record gives: CDR3 length, J gene, V gene, CDR3 protein.

len: 15; j_gene: TRBJ2-3; v_gene: TRBV27; CDR3aa: CASSPSFGGPDTQYF
len: 15; j_gene: TRBJ2-1; v_gene: TRBV18; CDR3aa: CAGSPDPSSYNEQFF
len: 12; j_gene: TRBJ2-1; v_gene: TRBV5-1; CDR3aa: CASSRGYNEQFF
len: 16; j_gene: TRBJ2-3; v_gene: TRBV11-3; CDR3aa: CASSLGRGYGTDTQYF
len: 13; j_gene: TRBJ1-6; v_gene: TRBV20-1; CDR3aa: CSARELTRFPLHF
len: 15; j_gene: TRBJ2-7; v_gene: TRBV24-1; CDR3aa: CATSDPGQPSYEQYF
len: 15; j_gene: TRBJ2-7; v_gene: TRBV12-3/TRBV12-4; CDR3aa: CASSLLDGISYEQYF
len: 18; j_gene: TRBJ2-2; v_gene: TRBV5-1; CDR3aa: CASSFNSPTAGNTGELFF
len: 20; j_gene: TRBJ2-3; v_gene: TRBV11-2; CDR3aa: CASSLFALAGGLGFTDTQYF
len: 14; j_gene: TRBJ1-1; v_gene: TRBV12-3/TRBV12-4; CDR3aa: CASSFPLVDTEAFF
len: 18; j_gene: TRBJ2-2; v_gene: TRBV20-1; CDR3aa: CSAPPRTSGGLNTGELFF
len: 15; j_gene: TRBJ1-5; v_gene: TRBV7-2; CDR3aa: CASSLVGDAGQPQHF
len: 13; j_gene: TRBJ1-1; v_gene: TRBV5-4; CDR3aa: CASSIDRNTEAFF
len: 14; j_gene: TRBJ2-7; v_gene: TRBV12-3/TRBV12-4; CDR3aa: CASRRAGPFYEQYF
len: 15; j_gene: TRBJ1-2; v_gene: TRBV20-1; CDR3aa: CSARDQGGARYGYTF
len: 15; j_gene: TRBJ1-5; v_gene: TRBV6-2/TRBV6-3; CDR3aa: CASSLGRGQSQPQHF
len: 15; j_gene: TRBJ2-1; v_gene: TRBV7-3; CDR3aa: CASSKTVHSYNEQFF
len: 13; j_gene: TRBJ2-7; v_gene: TRBV5-1; CDR3aa: CATRRDSAYEQYF
len: 13; j_gene: TRBJ1-4; v_gene: TRBV29-1; CDR3aa: CSVEDSPGEKLFF
len: 13; j_gene: TRBJ1-6; v_gene: TRBV9; CDR3aa: CASSVQDNSPLHF
len: 16; j_gene: TRBJ2-1; v_gene: TRBV5-6; CDR3aa: CASSHTGIGAYNEQFF
len: 14; j_gene: TRBJ1-6; v_gene: TRBV29-1; CDR3aa: CSGTGSSYNSPLHF
len: 12; j_gene: TRBJ2-1; v_gene: TRBV3-1; CDR3aa: CASSHGYNEQFF
len: 13; j_gene: TRBJ2-5; v_gene: TRBV20-1; CDR3aa: CSATRTIQETQYF
len: 16; j_gene: TRBJ2-1; v_gene: TRBV13; CDR3aa: CASSPLQRRSYNEQFF
len: 14; j_gene: TRBJ1-6; v_gene: TRBV5-1; CDR3aa: CASSLRDHNSPLHF
len: 13; j_gene: TRBJ1-1; v_gene: TRBV7-3; CDR3aa: CASSLRGGAEAFF
len: 14; j_gene: TRBJ1-2; v_gene: TRBV27; CDR3aa: CASRTGDLLYGYTF
len: 18; j_gene: TRBJ2-3; v_gene: TRBV4-1; CDR3aa: CASSQDQPQRGGVDTQYF
len: 16; j_gene: TRBJ2-5; v_gene: TRBV5-1; CDR3aa: CASSLARTDSQETQYF
len: 17; j_gene: TRBJ2-7; v_gene: TRBV28; CDR3aa: CASSERIGTTFSYEQYF
len: 16; j_gene: TRBJ2-1; v_gene: TRBV4-1; CDR3aa: CASSHRTVRAYNEQFF
len: 15; j_gene: TRBJ1-6; v_gene: TRBV4-2; CDR3aa: CASAGGHRQNSPLHF
len: 16; j_gene: TRBJ2-5; v_gene: TRBV12-3/TRBV12-4; CDR3aa: CASSLGLAGGGETQYF
len: 19; j_gene: TRBJ1-5; v_gene: TRBV24-1; CDR3aa: CATSDLRSGGGGTNQPQHF
len: 16; j_gene: TRBJ2-1; v_gene: TRBV7-2; CDR3aa: CASSLGVGLAGQEQFF
len: 17; j_gene: TRBJ1-2; v_gene: TRBV7-2; CDR3aa: CASSGGSATPGYYGYTF
len: 13; j_gene: TRBJ2-3; v_gene: TRBV7-7; CDR3aa: CASSPSGEDTQYF
len: 14; j_gene: TRBJ2-5; v_gene: TRBV28; CDR3aa: CASSFLGFGETQYF
len: 14; j_gene: TRBJ1-2; v_gene: TRBV5-1; CDR3aa: CASSFGGDDYGYTF
len: 16; j_gene: TRBJ2-1; v_gene: TRBV2; CDR3aa: CASSPGPVGIWNEQFF
len: 16; j_gene: TRBJ2-2; v_gene: TRBV12-3/TRBV12-4; CDR3aa: CASSIWRHSNTGELFF
len: 15; j_gene: TRBJ1-1; v_gene: TRBV6-5; CDR3aa: CASSWGAGLNTEAFF
len: 16; j_gene: TRBJ2-5; v_gene: TRBV6-2/TRBV6-3; CDR3aa: CASSYGRVWAQETQYF
len: 16; j_gene: TRBJ1-6; v_gene: TRBV7-2; CDR3aa: CASSLVRRQVNSPLHF
len: 12; j_gene: TRBJ2-7; v_gene: TRBV30; CDR3aa: CAWSVRLYEQYF
len: 15; j_gene: TRBJ2-5; v_gene: TRBV4-1; CDR3aa: CASSPSDRGLETQYF
len: 14; j_gene: TRBJ2-3; v_gene: TRBV12-3/TRBV12-4; CDR3aa: CASSAGPIADTQYF
len: 13; j_gene: TRBJ1-1; v_gene: TRBV19; CDR3aa: CASSMGVSTEAFF
len: 15; j_gene: TRBJ2-7; v_gene: TRBV24-1; CDR3aa: CATSDEGQGSNEQYF
len: 21; j_gene: TRBJ2-3; v_gene: TRBV5-1; CDR3aa: CASSLGSTGSGLAEGTDTQYF
len: 14; j_gene: TRBJ2-1; v_gene: TRBV6-2/TRBV6-3; CDR3aa: CASSFHGGYNEQFF
len: 17; j_gene: TRBJ2-1; v_gene: TRBV12-3/TRBV12-4; CDR3aa: CASSLSGLAVSYNEQFF
len: 15; j_gene: TRBJ1-2; v_gene: TRBV12-3/TRBV12-4; CDR3aa: CASSFLEGDNYGYTF
len: 14; j_gene: TRBJ2-3; v_gene: TRBV5-1; CDR3aa: CASSATGTGDTQYF
len: 15; j_gene: TRBJ2-7; v_gene: TRBV7-9; CDR3aa: CASSLVGYRGNVQYF
len: 17; j_gene: TRBJ2-7; v_gene: TRBV5-1; CDR3aa: CASSLAWSTGAFYEQYF
len: 14; j_gene: TRBJ2-7; v_gene: TRBV18; CDR3aa: CASSPTGVNYEQYF
len: 13; j_gene: TRBJ2-3; v_gene: TRBV12-3/TRBV12-4; CDR3aa: CASSTLWGQAQYF
len: 15; j_gene: TRBJ2-7; v_gene: TRBV12-3/TRBV12-4; CDR3aa: CASSLGGGDTYEQYF